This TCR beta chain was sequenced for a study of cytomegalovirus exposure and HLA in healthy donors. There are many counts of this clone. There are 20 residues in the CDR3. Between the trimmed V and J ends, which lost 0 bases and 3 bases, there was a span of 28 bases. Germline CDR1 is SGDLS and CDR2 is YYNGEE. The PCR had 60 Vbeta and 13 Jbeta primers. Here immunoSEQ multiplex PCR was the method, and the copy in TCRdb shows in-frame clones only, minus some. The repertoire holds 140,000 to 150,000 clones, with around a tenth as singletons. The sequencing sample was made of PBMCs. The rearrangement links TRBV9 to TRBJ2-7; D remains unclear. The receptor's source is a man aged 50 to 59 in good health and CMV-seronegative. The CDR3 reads CASSVGLSRTATYPLYEQYF. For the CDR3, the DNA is TGTGCCAGCAGCGTAGGGCTATCTCGTACAGCAACCTACCCCCTCTACGAGCAGTACTTC.